The clone carrying this TCR beta chain was recorded at least ten times. The read stops 3 residues short of the end of the CDR3; the missing end is completed from the germline J gene. This sample was included in a study of T cell clonality in common variable immunodeficiency. CDR1 and CDR2 from the germline V gene are DFQATT and SNEGSKA (reference sequence). The CDR3 totals 15 residues. V lost 5 bases to trimming and J lost 2 bases; unmatched junction nucleotides: 9. Sequenced by immunoSEQ multiplex PCR; TCRdb stores in-frame clones only, minus some. The table records about 35,000 clones without singletons, the ten largest covering approximately 3.2%.

The material sequenced was peripheral blood mononuclear cells. The J gene is TRBJ1-2, the V gene TRBV20-1; 9 positions agree with TRBD1. The sequence was obtained from a person aged 18-70 years in good health. The chain's CDR3 is CSAAGTGSANYGYTF. Incomplete CDR3 DNA: TGCAGTGCTGCCGGGACAGGGAGCGCGAACTATGGC.